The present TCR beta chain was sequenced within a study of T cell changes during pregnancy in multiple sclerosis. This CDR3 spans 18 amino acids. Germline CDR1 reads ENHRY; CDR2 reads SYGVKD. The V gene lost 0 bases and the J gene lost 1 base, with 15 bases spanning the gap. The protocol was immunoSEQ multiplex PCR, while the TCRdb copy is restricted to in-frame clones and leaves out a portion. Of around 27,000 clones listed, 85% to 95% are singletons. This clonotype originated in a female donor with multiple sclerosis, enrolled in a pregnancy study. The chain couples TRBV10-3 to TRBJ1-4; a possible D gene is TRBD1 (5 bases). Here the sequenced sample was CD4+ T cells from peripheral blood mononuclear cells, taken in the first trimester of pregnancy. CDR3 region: CAISESSGMELTNEKLFF. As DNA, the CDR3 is TGTGCCATCAGTGAGTCGTCAGGGATGGAATTAACTAATGAAAAACTGTTTTTT.